These T cell receptor beta chains were read from a single sample in a study of blood T cell repertoires in COVID-19. TCRdb keeps only in-frame clones here, not all; method: immunoSEQ multiplex PCR. The sample yields 150,000 to 200,000 clones, over 70% seen once. The sequenced sample consisted of peripheral blood. The receptors come from a man in his 60s with active or convalescent COVID-19. The CDR3 runs from the conserved cysteine through the conserved F or W. Each record gives: V gene, D gene, clone size, J gene, CDR3 length, CDR3 protein, CDR3 DNA. A D gene is named only where the DNA matches it firmly. Some rows mark clone size as missing; the rest say once, few, many or name a class of expanded clone.

TRBV2,TRBD1,.,TRBJ1-1,16,CASSRGTGVDNTEAFF,TGTGCCAGCAGTCGTGGGACAGGGGTGGATAACACTGAAGCTTTCTTT
TRBV28,.,.,TRBJ1-1,13,CASSLVGARSGFF,TGTGCCAGCAGTTTAGTAGGGGCGCGGAGTGGATTCTTT
TRBV6-5,.,few,TRBJ2-3,14,CASSGRGLADTQYF,TGTGCCAGCTCAGGCAGGGGCCTGGCAGATACGCAGTATTTT
TRBV27,.,.,TRBJ2-7,13,CASSFGGSYEQYF,TGTGCCAGCAGTTTTGGAGGAAGCTACGAGCAGTACTTC
TRBV5-4,TRBD1,.,TRBJ2-5,13,CASSLRGLETQYF,TGTGCCAGCAGCTTAAGGGGGCTGGAGACCCAGTACTTC
TRBV30,TRBD2,.,TRBJ2-1,16,CAWSHGLAGTYNEQFF,TGTGCCTGGAGTCACGGACTAGCGGGAACTTACAATGAGCAGTTCTTC
TRBV7-9,TRBD2,.,TRBJ2-1,15,CASSTSLGRDNEQFF,TGTGCCAGCAGCACCTCCTTGGGGAGGGACAATGAGCAGTTCTTC
TRBV27,TRBD1,.,TRBJ2-7,14,CASSRRQGWNEQYF,TGTGCCAGCAGTCGACGACAGGGGTGGAACGAGCAGTACTTC
TRBV20-1,.,.,TRBJ1-1,11,CSARPELEAFF,TGCAGTGCTAGACCTGAACTAGAAGCTTTCTTT
TRBV25-1,.,.,TRBJ1-6,13,CASSELAGSPLHF,TGTGCCAGCAGTGAATTGGCAGGATCACCCCTCCACTTT
TRBV10-3,.,.,TRBJ2-7,15,CAISDRYRVGGEQYF,TGTGCCATCAGTGACCGGTACAGGGTGGGTGGCGAGCAGTACTTC
TRBV2,.,.,TRBJ2-4,13,CASSEAASGLRYF,TGTGCCAGCAGTGAAGCCGCATCCGGACTTCGGTACTTC
TRBV27,.,.,TRBJ2-3,16,CASSSRRGRGTDTQYF,TGTGCCAGCAGTTCCCGGAGAGGTCGGGGCACAGATACGCAGTATTTT
TRBV7-8,TRBD1,many,TRBJ1-2,15,CASSREGQGDYGYTF,TGTGCCAGCAGCCGAGAGGGACAGGGCGACTATGGCTACACCTTC
TRBV12-3/TRBV12-4,.,few,TRBJ1-2,12,CASSPIGDGYTF,TGTGCCAGCAGTCCTATCGGGGATGGCTACACCTTC
TRBV2,.,once,TRBJ2-3,12,CASGRLLSTQYF,TGTGCCAGCGGCAGACTACTCTCTACGCAGTATTTT
TRBV11-2,.,once,TRBJ2-3,13,CASSLDLTDTQYF,TGTGCCAGCAGCTTAGATCTCACAGATACGCAGTATTTT
TRBV11-2,.,.,TRBJ2-2,15,CASSLVGVGTGELFF,TGTGCCAGCAGCTTAGTAGGGGTGGGCACCGGGGAGCTGTTTTTT
TRBV5-6,.,.,TRBJ2-3,13,CASSLSSTDTQYF,TGTGCCAGCAGCTTGTCGAGCACAGATACGCAGTATTTT
TRBV10-1,TRBD2,.,TRBJ2-3,16,CASRLAGLDREDTQYF,TGCGCCAGCAGGCTAGCGGGTCTAGATAGGGAGGATACGCAGTATTTT
TRBV9,.,.,TRBJ1-2,15,CASSVGAGVGYGYTF,TGTGCCAGCAGCGTAGGGGCAGGGGTGGGCTATGGCTACACCTTC
TRBV27,.,.,TRBJ2-2,15,CASSSHDRVTGELFF,TGTGCCAGCAGTTCTCACGACAGAGTGACCGGGGAGCTGTTTTTT
TRBV10-2,.,few,TRBJ1-1,13,CASSERGNTEAFF,TGCGCCAGCAGTGAGCGGGGGAACACTGAAGCTTTCTTT